This T cell receptor (beta chain) was recovered during a study of T cell repertoires in cytomegalovirus infection. Study overall: Public TCR beta signatures were indicative of both CMV infection and a matching HLA type. Whole-study results and caveats: Cumulative frequency of public TCR beta families picked out carriers of CMV plus the relevant HLA.

The sample holds many counts of this clonotype. Antigen specificity is unknown. Germline CDR1 SNHLY, CDR2 FYNNEI. Trimming took 8 bases from V and 7 from J; bases not matched to a gene: 11. This CDR3 is 13 amino acids long. TCRdb independently ran MiXCR on the reads; one entry per CDR3 protein. The top ten clones hold around 27% of a sample with 150,000 to 200,000 distinct CDR3 sequences, around an eighth of them seen once. Input material: PBMCs. This TCR derives from a human donor in good health (CMV status not recorded). Some clones in this sample may be carry-over from other donors' samples. V and J are TRBV2 and TRBJ2-7; 7 positions match TRBD1. The CDR3 protein is CASSRDRAWEQYF. DNA of the CDR3: TGTGCCAGCTCTAGGGACAGAGCCTGGGAGCAGTACTTC. Full variable domain (outside the CDR3, taken from reference TRBV2 and TRBJ2-7): EPEVTQTPSHQVTQMGQEVILRCVPISNHLYFYWYRQILGQKVEFLVSFYNNEISEKSEIFDDQFSVERPDGSNFTLKIRSTKLEDSAMYFCASSRDRAWEQYFGPGTRLTVT.